What follows are 20 T cell receptor beta chains derived from one specimen sequenced in a study of T cell responses to AZD1222 COVID-19 vaccine. Profiled with immunoSEQ multiplex PCR; TCRdb holds only in-frame clones, not every one. The data hold fewer than 150,000 clones, with just over 90% observed a single time. Sequences were derived from peripheral blood, sampled 28 days after the second AZD1222 dose. These receptors were collected from an adult who received the AZD1222 COVID-19 vaccine.

The chain recombines TRBV18 with TRBJ1-1; unclear D gene. The CDR3 extends over 15 amino acids. The germline gives CDR1 KGHSH, CDR2 LQKENI. V was clipped by 3 bases and J by 4 bases, with 15 bases between them. The CDR3 region has the DNA TGTGCCAGCTCACCCATCGAGGGCGCAGCCACTGAAGCTTTCTTT. Translation gives CASSPIEGAATEAFF.

The CDR3 nucleotides are TGTGCCAGCAGCGGGGGGGACAGAGCCTCTGGGGCCAACGTCCTGACTTTC. It translates to CASSGGDRASGANVLTF. The chain joins TRBV9 to TRBJ2-6; D might be TRBD1 (7 bases). The germline V gene has CDR1 SGDLS and CDR2 YYNGEE. This CDR3 spans 17 amino acids. With 3 bases removed from V and 0 bases from J, the gap between germline ends came to 13 bases.

The chain couples TRBV28 to TRBJ2-2; 8 bases are shared with TRBD1. CDR3 length: 14 amino acids. The germline gives CDR1 MDHEN, CDR2 SYDVKM. The V gene end was trimmed by 3 bases and the J gene end by 5 bases; junction bases not matched to a gene: 2. The CDR3 nucleotides read TGTGCCAGCAGTTTGTGGACAGGGACCGGGGAGCTGTTTTTT. Protein sequence: CASSLWTGTGELFF.

J is TRBJ2-1 and V is TRBV6-2 or TRBV6-3; 11 bases fit TRBD2. Germline-derived CDR1 and CDR2 are MNHEY and SVGEGT. This CDR3 comprises 18 residues. J lost 0 bases, V lost 4 bases, and 8 bases had no gene match. This CDR3 is CASSWRLAGLSSYNEQFF. For the CDR3, the DNA is TGTGCCAGCAGTTGGAGACTAGCGGGGCTAAGCTCCTACAATGAGCAGTTCTTC.

The chain recombines TRBV6-1 with TRBJ1-6, with D unclear. V dropped 3 bases and J dropped 0 bases, with 9 bases sitting between them. Germline CDR1 and CDR2: MNHNS and SASEGT. The CDR3 spans 16 residues. The CDR3 region is CASSDGWSSYNSPLHF. The DNA of the CDR3 is TGTGCCAGCAGTGACGGCTGGAGCTCCTATAATTCACCCCTCCACTTT.

The chain has TRBV5-4 and TRBJ1-6; a possible D gene is TRBD1 (5 bases). The CDR3 consists of 18 residues. Per the germline V gene, CDR1 is SGHNT and CDR2 is YYREEE (reference sequence). V shed 5 bases and J shed 7 bases, with 25 bases lying between them. The CDR3 is CASSSLDGDPKGNSPLHF. CDR3 DNA sequence: TGTGCCAGCAGTTCCCTTGACGGGGATCCTAAGGGGAATTCACCCCTCCACTTT.

This chain joins TRBV7-9 and TRBJ1-4; D not resolved. V was shortened by 5 bases and J by 8 bases, with 6 bases between the two germline ends. Germline V gene sequence: CDR1 SEHNR, CDR2 FQNEAQ (reference sequence). This CDR3 has 11 amino acids. CDR3 sequence reads: CASSNGEKLFF. As DNA, the CDR3 is TGTGCCAGCAGCAATGGGGAAAAACTGTTTTTT.

The gene calls are TRBV10-3 and TRBJ2-3; 7 nucleotides align to TRBD1. This CDR3 has 16 amino acids. Germline V gene data show CDR1 as ENHRY and CDR2 as SYGVKD. V lost 2 bases to trimming and J lost 2 bases; unmatched junction nucleotides: 7. CDR3 protein: CAISEVSGQSTDTQYF. The CDR3 nucleotides read TGTGCCATCAGTGAGGTGTCGGGACAGTCCACAGATACGCAGTATTTT.

The chain carries TRBV4-1 and TRBJ1-1; 11 bases are shared with TRBD1. Germline V CDR1 and CDR2: MGHRA, YSYEKL. This CDR3 contains 16 residues. The junction had 10 bases not matched to a gene; V was cut back by 2 bases and J by 8 bases. Here the CDR3 reads CASSQPDRGRAAEAFF. CDR3 DNA: TGCGCCAGCAGCCAACCGGACAGGGGGCGGGCGGCAGAAGCTTTCTTT.

The chain uses TRBV29-1 and TRBJ2-7, with unresolved D. This CDR3 region has 13 residues. The V end was cut by 4 bases, the J end by 7 bases, with 17 bases between. The germline gives CDR1 SQVTM, CDR2 ANQGSEA. Here the CDR3 DNA reads TGCAGCGTTGGTGGCGGTGCTTCGAGAGAGCAGTACTTC. It codes for CSVGGGASREQYF.

The rearrangement uses TRBV2 and TRBJ2-6; D uncertain. CDR1 and CDR2 (germline): SNHLY, FYNNEI. Trimming pared 3 bases from V and 0 bases from J, leaving 9 bases between. The CDR3 totals 16 residues. DNA of the CDR3: TGTGCCAGCAGTGATTTAAGGCTCTCTGGGGCCAACGTCCTGACTTTC. It codes for CASSDLRLSGANVLTF.

The DNA of the CDR3 is TGCGCCAGCAGCCAAGACGACAGGGTGGATTCACCCCTCCACTTT. It specifies CASSQDDRVDSPLHF. V is TRBV4-3 and J is TRBJ1-6, with 7 bases that match TRBD1. This CDR3 is built from 15 residues. V trimming: 0 bases; J trimming: 8 bases; junction bases outside the gene matches: 4. Germline CDR1 is LGHNA and CDR2 is YSLEER.

This chain connects TRBV9 to TRBJ1-1; D call uncertain. This CDR3 region has 12 residues. Trimming took off 3 bases at V and 0 bases at J, with 3 bases between the two ends. Germline-derived CDR1 and CDR2 are SGDLS and YYNGEE. The CDR3 bases are TGTGCCAGCAGCGACATGAACACTGAAGCTTTCTTT. It encodes CASSDMNTEAFF.

The rearrangement joins TRBV6-5 to TRBJ2-5; D is possibly TRBD1 (5 bases). CDR1 and CDR2 from the germline V gene are MNHEY and SVGAGI. This CDR3 has 13 amino acids. The germline V and J ends were trimmed by 4 bases and 5 bases, with 11 bases remaining between them. CDR3 DNA: TGTGCCAGCAGTTTCGGCAGGGCTGAGACCCAGTACTTC. It translates to CASSFGRAETQYF.

The chain links TRBV7-9 to TRBJ2-5; 8 bases fit TRBD2. The CDR3 consists of 14 residues. The V gene's germline CDR1 is SEHNR and CDR2 FQNEAQ (reference sequence). J was trimmed by 5 bases and V by 1 base; bases with no gene match: 3. Written as DNA, the CDR3 is TGTGCCAGCAGCTTAGGACTAGCGACGGAGACCCAGTACTTC. Translated, it gives CASSLGLATETQYF.

The chain recombines TRBV9 with TRBJ2-5; 11 positions match TRBD2. CDR3 length: 15 amino acids. V trimming: 3 bases; J trimming: 5 bases; junction bases outside the gene matches: 6. CDR1 and CDR2 from the germline V gene are SGDLS and YYNGEE. CDR3 sequence (DNA): TGTGCCAGCAGCGAGGGACTAGCGGCGACGGAGACCCAGTACTTC. This codes for CASSEGLAATETQYF.

V gene TRBV11-2 combines with J gene TRBJ2-2, with D unclear. Deletions cut 4 bases from V and 0 bases from J, with 9 bases between. The germline gives CDR1 SGHAT, CDR2 FQNNGV. This CDR3 region has 15 residues. The CDR3 DNA is TGTGCCAGCAGCTCCGAATGGGCGAACACCGGGGAGCTGTTTTTT. This codes for CASSSEWANTGELFF.

This clone showed up just a few times. This chain joins TRBV3-1 (or the pseudogene TRBV3-2) and TRBJ1-1; 11 bases are shared with TRBD1. The J segment lost 3 bases and the V segment lost 4 bases, leaving 13 bases of the junction unmatched. Germline V gives CDR1 LGHDT, CDR2 YNNKEL (reference sequence). This CDR3 is built from 18 residues. The CDR3 loop reads CASSPNGTGGGKYTEAFF. CDR3 bases: TGTGCCAGCAGCCCCAACGGGACAGGGGGAGGTAAGTACACTGAAGCTTTCTTT.

This sequence joins TRBV24-1 and TRBJ2-7; D not resolved. The CDR3 runs 15 residues. Looked up from germline, CDR1 is KGHDR and CDR2 is SFDVKD. V was pared by 5 bases and J by 3 bases, with 16 bases between. CDR3 DNA sequence: TGTGCCACCAGTGGACCGCGAGTCCCCTACTACGAGCAGTACTTC. It encodes CATSGPRVPYYEQYF.

The rearrangement joins TRBV18 to TRBJ1-4; D is uncertain. The V end was cut by 1 base, the J end by 0 bases, with 12 bases between. The CDR3 has 17 residues. Per the germline V gene, CDR1 is KGHSH and CDR2 is LQKENI. The CDR3 DNA follows: TGTGCCAGCTCACCACTGTCCAGGTCCACAACTAATGAAAAACTGTTTTTT. Encoded protein: CASSPLSRSTTNEKLFF.